This record concerns one T cell receptor (beta chain) sequence. This sample is drawn from a study of blood T cell repertoires in COVID-19. Looking at the study overall: The cDNA or gDNA used as material had been derived from T cells, B-cell-depleted T cells, or PBMCs.

TCRdb's table, derived via immunoSEQ multiplex PCR, lists solely in-frame clones and lacks some. The sample includes 120,000 to 150,000 clones, roughly four fifths seen only once; the top ten take roughly 3.9%. The CDR3 has 16 amino acids. CDR1 MGHRA and CDR2 YSYEKL come from the germline V gene. V was clipped by 4 bases and J by 7 bases, with 20 bases between them. Sequencing used peripheral blood. This chain joins TRBV4-1 and TRBJ2-1; D is possibly TRBD2 (7 bases). The clonotype originates from an elderly woman with acute or convalescent COVID-19. CDR3 amino acids: CASSRGGLQSRNEQFF. In nucleotides, the CDR3 is TGCGCCAGCAGCCGAGGGGGACTACAATCAAGGAATGAGCAGTTCTTC.